Listed here are 8 T cell receptor beta chains from one sample, sequenced in a study of Graves' ophthalmopathy and Graves' hyperthyroidism. The authors amplified TCR beta CDR3 regions, and they did so from RNA transcripts for repertoire sequencing. HTBI-primed first-round RT-PCR preceded second-round multiplex PCR. TCRdb recomputed calls from the multiplex PCR reads with MiXCR, one row per CDR3 protein. The table has hundreds of thousands of distinct CDR3 sequences, about 24% seen once; the top ten hold roughly 6.9%. Sequencing was done on a sample of peripheral blood. The origin of the receptors is a woman between 18 and 29 years old with stable Graves' hyperthyroidism. Some clones in this sample may be carry-over from other donors' samples.

This clonotype was seen at least ten times. This rearrangement joins TRBV7-6 to TRBJ1-3; D unresolved. The germline CDR1 and CDR2 sequences are SGHVS and FNYEAQ. V was clipped by 1 base and J by 1 base, with 11 bases between them. The CDR3 totals 16 residues. CDR3: CASSLEGGFSGNTIYF. The CDR3 DNA reads TGTGCCAGCAGCTTAGAAGGAGGGTTTTCTGGAAACACCATATATTTT.

This clonotype was seen many times. This rearrangement joins TRBV2 to TRBJ1-2, with TRBD1 identical over 8 bases. The junction had 6 bases not matched to a gene; V was cut back by 5 bases and J by 4 bases. Germline V lookup: CDR1 SNHLY, CDR2 FYNNEI. The CDR3 loop spans 14 amino acids. Written as DNA, the CDR3 is TGTGCCAGCAGTAGGCCAGGGGGCGTCTATGGCTACACCTTC. It yields the protein CASSRPGGVYGYTF.

This clonotype was observed a few times. The genes are TRBV11-3 and TRBJ2-7, with a possible D match to TRBD2 (5 bases). V was cut by 4 bases and J by 6 bases, with 31 bases left in between. Germline V CDR1 and CDR2: SGHNT, YENEEA. This CDR3 is built from 19 residues. CDR3 amino acids: CASSSHAPPQRAASGEQYF. As DNA, the CDR3 is TGTGCCAGCAGCTCCCACGCGCCCCCCCAGCGCGCGGCCAGCGGCGAGCAGTACTTC.

This clonotype was counted between two and nine times. The chain employs TRBV10-3 and TRBJ2-2; 8 nucleotides line up with TRBD2. V was clipped by 0 bases and J by 0 bases; unmatched bases: 9. Germline CDR1 ENHRY, CDR2 SYGVKD. This CDR3 comprises 19 residues. This CDR3 is CAISESTGLAFSNTGELFF. CDR3 in DNA: TGTGCCATCAGTGAGTCGACAGGACTAGCTTTTTCGAACACCGGGGAGCTGTTTTTT.

This clonotype was counted at least ten times. The genes are TRBV11-2 and TRBJ1-1, with D possibly TRBD1 on 5 matching bases. V was clipped by 4 bases and J by 2 bases, with 26 bases between them. The CDR3 has 19 residues. Germline V CDR1 and CDR2: SGHAT, FQNNGV. CDR3 nucleotides: TGTGCCAGCAGCTCAATCAAAGGGTTAAAGGGGAGACCTAACACTGAAGCTTTCTTT. Translation gives CASSSIKGLKGRPNTEAFF.

This clonotype was detected ten times or more. The V and J genes are TRBV7-2 and TRBJ1-3, with 12 bases identical to TRBD1. The CDR3 has 15 residues. The germline CDR1 and CDR2 sequences are SGHTA and FQGNSA. Losses at the gene ends were 5 bases for V and 5 bases for J; bases not matched to a gene: 4. The CDR3 DNA sequence: TGTGCCAGCAGCGAAGGGACAGGGGGCCGAAACACCATATATTTT. This gives the protein CASSEGTGGRNTIYF. The full variable domain, completed using reference TRBV7-2 and TRBJ1-3, is GAGVSQSPSNKVTEKGKDVELRCDPISGHTALYWYRQSLGQGLEFLIYFQGNSAPDKSGLPSDRFSAERTGGSVSTLTIQRTQQEDSAVYLCASSEGTGGRNTIYFGEGSWLTVV.

This chain connects TRBV12-3 or TRBV12-4 to TRBJ2-7, with 9 bases aligning to TRBD2. The CDR3 extends over 16 amino acids. V was clipped by 1 base and J by 2 bases; unmatched bases: 6. The CDR3 loop reads CASSLVVAGGAYEQYF. In nucleotides, the CDR3 is TGTGCCAGCAGTTTAGTCGTTGCGGGGGGGGCCTACGAGCAGTACTTC.

With regard to this clonotype: A much larger clone lies a single base off, so this may be a read error. The rearrangement uses TRBV7-6 and TRBJ1-2; D call uncertain. Germline-derived CDR1 and CDR2 are SGHVS and FNYEAQ. The CDR3 is made up of 15 amino acids. The CDR3 reads CASSLRTGINYGHTF. CDR3 bases: TGTGCCAGCAGCTTAAGAACCGGGATCAACTATGGCCACACCTTC.